The next 7 T cell receptor beta chains were all read from a single sample in a study of cytomegalovirus exposure and HLA in healthy donors. PCR used 60 Vbeta primers and 13 Jbeta primers. Sequencing was performed with immunoSEQ multiplex PCR; in TCRdb, only in-frame clones are kept and a portion is missing. The data show about 150,000 clones, roughly 62% seen once. Sequencing used PBMCs. The source of these receptors is a man aged 55 to 70 in good health and CMV-seronegative.

This clone was seen a few times. The rearrangement links TRBV30 to TRBJ2-7; the match to TRBD2 covers 11 bases. With 8 bases clipped from V and 13 bases from J, the junction kept 13 bases outside the gene matches. Per the germline V gene, CDR1 is GTSNPN and CDR2 is SVGIG (reference sequence). This CDR3 has 12 amino acids. Here the CDR3 DNA reads TGTGCCCGGCCGACTAGCGGGGAAGGCGCTTACTTC. Translating it yields CARPTSGEGAYF.

This clone was counted only a few times. The chain combines TRBV5-1 with TRBJ2-2; 7 bases align to TRBD1. Germline-derived CDR1 and CDR2 are SGHRS and YFSETQ. The CDR3 extends over 14 amino acids. V gave up 6 bases and J gave up 3 bases; unmatched junction bases: 5. CDR3 in amino acids: CASNLGGDTGELFF. DNA for the CDR3: TGCGCCAGCAATTTAGGGGGCGACACCGGGGAGCTGTTTTTT.

The V and J genes are TRBV18 and TRBJ2-7, with D perhaps TRBD1 (5 bases). Germline CDR1 KGHSH, CDR2 LQKENI. This CDR3 is 13 amino acids long. The V and J ends lost 2 bases and 3 bases respectively, with 8 bases between them. This CDR3 reads CASSPEDNYEQYF. The CDR3 nucleotides are TGTGCCAGCTCACCAGAGGACAACTACGAGCAGTACTTC.

The rearrangement links TRBV5-1 to TRBJ2-7, with 10 bases lining up with TRBD1. This CDR3 has 15 residues. CDR1 is SGHRS and CDR2 is YFSETQ in the germline V gene. The junction had 8 bases not matched to a gene; V was cut back by 4 bases and J by 4 bases. This CDR3 is CASSPGTGEVYEQYF. CDR3 DNA: TGCGCCAGCAGCCCGGGGACAGGGGAGGTATACGAGCAGTACTTC.

Regarding this clone: Other nucleotide sequences from this sample produce the same CDR3. V gene TRBV30 combines with J gene TRBJ1-1, with 8 bases fitting TRBD1. The germline CDR1 and CDR2 sequences are GTSNPN and SVGIG (reference sequence). Germline trimming cut 4 bases from V and 4 bases from J; bases unmatched to any gene: 5. This CDR3 region has 13 residues. CDR3 amino acids: CAWNQGAGTEAFF. In DNA form, the CDR3 reads TGTGCCTGGAATCAGGGGGCGGGCACTGAAGCTTTCTTT. Full variable domain (rest looked up from reference TRBV30 and TRBJ1-1): SQTIHQWPATLVQPVGSPLSLECTVEGTSNPNLYWYRQAAGRGLQLLFYSVGIGQISSEVPQNLSASRPQDRQFILSSKKLLLSDSGFYLCAWNQGAGTEAFFGQGTRLTVV.

The gene calls are TRBV5-1 and TRBJ1-4; TRBD1 agrees at 7 bases. Per germline, CDR1 SGHRS and CDR2 YFSETQ. The V and J ends lost 4 bases and 2 bases, in that order; junction bases with no gene match: 2. This CDR3 is built from 14 residues. The CDR3 coding sequence is TGCGCCAGCAGCCTCAGGGGGACTAATGAAAAACTGTTTTTT. Protein product: CASSLRGTNEKLFF.

The chain links TRBV5-1 to TRBJ1-6, with TRBD1 matching 8 bases. The V gene's germline CDR1 is SGHRS and CDR2 YFSETQ. CDR3 length equals 15 residues. V gave up 1 base and J gave up 8 bases; unmatched junction bases: 5. CDR3 bases: TGCGCCAGCAGCTTGATCCCGGACAGGGATTCACCCCTCCACTTT. Translating it yields CASSLIPDRDSPLHF.